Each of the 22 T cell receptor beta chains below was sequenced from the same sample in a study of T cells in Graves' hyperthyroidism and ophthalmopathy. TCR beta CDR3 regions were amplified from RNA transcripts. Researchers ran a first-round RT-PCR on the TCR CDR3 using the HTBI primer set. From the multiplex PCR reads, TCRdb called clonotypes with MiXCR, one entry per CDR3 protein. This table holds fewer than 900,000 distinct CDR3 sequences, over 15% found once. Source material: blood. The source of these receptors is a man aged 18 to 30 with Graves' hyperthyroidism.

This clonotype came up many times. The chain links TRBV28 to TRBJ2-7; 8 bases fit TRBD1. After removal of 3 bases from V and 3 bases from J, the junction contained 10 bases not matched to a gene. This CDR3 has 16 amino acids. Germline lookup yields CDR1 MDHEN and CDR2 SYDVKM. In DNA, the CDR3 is TGTGCCAGCAGTTTGGATGGACAGGGTGTGAGCTACGAGCAGTACTTC. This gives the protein CASSLDGQGVSYEQYF.

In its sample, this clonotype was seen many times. The CDR3 nucleotides read TGTGCCAGCTCCTCAACCCACGGGACAGGGGAAGAGACCCAGTACTTC. It codes for CASSSTHGTGEETQYF. The V call is TRBV18, the J call TRBJ2-5, with 10 positions matching TRBD1. Germline loops: CDR1 KGHSH, CDR2 LQKENI. V was clipped by 6 bases and J by 3 bases; unmatched bases: 10. The CDR3 is 16 residues long.

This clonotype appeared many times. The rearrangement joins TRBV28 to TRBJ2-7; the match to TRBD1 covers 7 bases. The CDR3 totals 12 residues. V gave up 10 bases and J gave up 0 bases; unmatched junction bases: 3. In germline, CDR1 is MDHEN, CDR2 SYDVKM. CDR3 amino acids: CATGTASYEQYF. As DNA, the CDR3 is TGTGCCACCGGGACAGCCTCCTACGAGCAGTACTTC.

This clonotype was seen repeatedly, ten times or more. This CDR3 is CATSDETGNYGYTF. The CDR3 DNA reads TGTGCCACCAGTGATGAGACAGGGAACTATGGCTACACCTTC. J is TRBJ1-2 and V is TRBV24-1, with 7 bases matching TRBD1. Trimming removed 3 bases from V and 2 bases from J; junction bases left unmatched: 2. Germline CDR1 is KGHDR and CDR2 is SFDVKD. The CDR3 runs 14 residues.

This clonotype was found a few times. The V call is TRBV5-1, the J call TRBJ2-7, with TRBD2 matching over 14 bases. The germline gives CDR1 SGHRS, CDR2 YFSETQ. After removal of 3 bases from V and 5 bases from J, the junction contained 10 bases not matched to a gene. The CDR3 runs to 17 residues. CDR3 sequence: CASSSPGLAGDPDEQYF. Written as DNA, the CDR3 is TGCGCCAGCAGCTCACCGGGACTAGCGGGAGATCCCGACGAGCAGTACTTC.

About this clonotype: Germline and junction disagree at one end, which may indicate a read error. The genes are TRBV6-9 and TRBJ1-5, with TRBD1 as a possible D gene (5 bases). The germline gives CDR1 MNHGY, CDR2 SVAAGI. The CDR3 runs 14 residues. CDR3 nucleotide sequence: TGTGTCAGCAGCTTCGGAGGGGCAAATCAGCCCCAGCATTTT. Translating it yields CVSSFGGANQPQHF.

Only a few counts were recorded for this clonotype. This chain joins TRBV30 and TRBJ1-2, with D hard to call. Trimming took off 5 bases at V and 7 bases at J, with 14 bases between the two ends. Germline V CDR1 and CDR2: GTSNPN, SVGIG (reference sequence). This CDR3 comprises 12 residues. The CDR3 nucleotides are TGTGCCTGGGGATTAGGGTTACGTGGCTACACCTTC. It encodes CAWGLGLRGYTF.

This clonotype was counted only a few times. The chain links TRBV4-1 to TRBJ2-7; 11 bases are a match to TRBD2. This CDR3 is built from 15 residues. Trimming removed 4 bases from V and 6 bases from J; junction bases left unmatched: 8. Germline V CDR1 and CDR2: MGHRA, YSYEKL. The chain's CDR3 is CASSLVAGGPGEQYF. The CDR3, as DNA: TGCGCCAGCAGCCTGGTAGCGGGAGGGCCGGGCGAGCAGTACTTC.

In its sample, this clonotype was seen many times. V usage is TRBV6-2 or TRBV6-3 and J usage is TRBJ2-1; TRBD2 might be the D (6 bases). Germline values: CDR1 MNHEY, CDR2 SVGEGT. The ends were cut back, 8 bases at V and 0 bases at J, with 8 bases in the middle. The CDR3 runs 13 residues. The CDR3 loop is CASWEASYNEQFF. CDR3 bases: TGTGCCAGCTGGGAGGCCTCCTACAATGAGCAGTTCTTC.

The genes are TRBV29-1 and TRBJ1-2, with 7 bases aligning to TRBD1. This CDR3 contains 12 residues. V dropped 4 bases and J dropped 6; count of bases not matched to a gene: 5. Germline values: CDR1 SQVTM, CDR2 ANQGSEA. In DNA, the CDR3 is TGCAGCGTTGGGGGGCAGGGGGATGGCTACACCTTC. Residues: CSVGGQGDGYTF. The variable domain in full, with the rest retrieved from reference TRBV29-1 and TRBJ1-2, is SAVISQKPSRDICQRGTSLTIQCQVDSQVTMMFWYRQQPGQSLTLIATANQGSEATYESGFVIDKFPISRPNLTFSTLTVSNMSPEDSSIYLCSVGGQGDGYTFGSGTRLTVV.

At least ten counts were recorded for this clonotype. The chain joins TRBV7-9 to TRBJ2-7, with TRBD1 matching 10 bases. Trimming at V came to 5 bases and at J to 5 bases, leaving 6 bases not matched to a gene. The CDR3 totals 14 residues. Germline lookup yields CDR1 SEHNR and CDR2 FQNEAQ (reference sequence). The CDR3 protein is CASSRDRGRDEQYF. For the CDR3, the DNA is TGTGCCAGCAGCAGAGACAGGGGGCGAGACGAGCAGTACTTC.

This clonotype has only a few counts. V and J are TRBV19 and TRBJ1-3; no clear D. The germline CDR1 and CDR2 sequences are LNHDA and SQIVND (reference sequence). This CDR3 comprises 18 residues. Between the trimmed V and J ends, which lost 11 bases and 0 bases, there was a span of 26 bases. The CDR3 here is CASLYMGQFHLSGNTIYF. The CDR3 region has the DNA TGTGCCTCCCTTTATATGGGCCAATTCCACCTCTCTGGAAACACCATATATTTT.

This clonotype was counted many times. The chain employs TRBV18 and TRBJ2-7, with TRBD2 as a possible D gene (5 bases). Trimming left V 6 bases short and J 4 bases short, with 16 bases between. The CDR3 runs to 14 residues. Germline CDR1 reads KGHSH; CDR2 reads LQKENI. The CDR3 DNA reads TGTGCCAGCTCTCCTTTGGGAGACGCATACGAGCAGTACTTC. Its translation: CASSPLGDAYEQYF.

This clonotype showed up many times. The CDR3: CATSRLAEATDTQYF. CDR3 nucleotides: TGTGCCACCAGCAGACTAGCGGAAGCCACAGATACGCAGTATTTT. V gene TRBV15 combines with J gene TRBJ2-3; TRBD2 matches at 7 bases. Trimming took 2 bases from V and 2 from J; bases not matched to a gene: 4. CDR1 and CDR2 (germline): LNHNV, YYDKDF (reference sequence). This CDR3 contains 15 residues.

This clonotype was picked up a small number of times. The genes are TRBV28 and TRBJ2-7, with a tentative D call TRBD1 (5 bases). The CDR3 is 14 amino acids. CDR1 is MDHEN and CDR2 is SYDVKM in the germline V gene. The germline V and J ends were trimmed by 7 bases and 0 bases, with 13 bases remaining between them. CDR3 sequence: CASTSRAFSYEQYF. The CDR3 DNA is TGTGCCAGCACCTCCAGGGCGTTCTCCTACGAGCAGTACTTC. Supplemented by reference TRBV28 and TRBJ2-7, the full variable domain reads DVKVTQSSRYLVKRTGEKVFLECVQDMDHENMFWYRQDPGLGLRLIYFSYDVKMKEKGDIPEGYSVSREKKERFSLILESASTNQTSMYLCASTSRAFSYEQYFGPGTRLTVT.

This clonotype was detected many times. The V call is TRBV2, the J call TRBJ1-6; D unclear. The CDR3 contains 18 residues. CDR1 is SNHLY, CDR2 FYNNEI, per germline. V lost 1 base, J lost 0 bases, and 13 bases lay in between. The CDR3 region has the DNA TGTGCCAGCAGTGAAGACGGTCTGGATAGCTCCTATAATTCACCCCTCCACTTT. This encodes CASSEDGLDSSYNSPLHF.

The DNA of the CDR3 is TGTGCCAGTACCCCACAGGGCTCTGGGGCCAACGTCCTGACTTTC. The encoded protein is CASTPQGSGANVLTF. This rearrangement joins TRBV19 to TRBJ2-6, with D maybe TRBD1 (6 bases). Germline V lookup: CDR1 LNHDA, CDR2 SQIVND (reference sequence). CDR3 size: 15 residues. Trimming left V 7 bases short and J 0 bases short, with 10 bases between.

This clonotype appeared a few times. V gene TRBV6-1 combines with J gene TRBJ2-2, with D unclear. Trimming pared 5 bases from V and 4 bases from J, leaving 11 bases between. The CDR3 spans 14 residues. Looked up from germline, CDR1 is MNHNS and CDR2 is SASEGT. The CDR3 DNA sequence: TGTGCCAGCAGTTCGAGACACCCCACCGGGGAGCTGTTTTTT. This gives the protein CASSSRHPTGELFF.

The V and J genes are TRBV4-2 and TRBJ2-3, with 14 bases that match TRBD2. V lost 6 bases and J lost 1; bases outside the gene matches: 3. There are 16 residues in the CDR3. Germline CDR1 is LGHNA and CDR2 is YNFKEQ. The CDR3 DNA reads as TGTGCCAGCAGAGGGACTAGCGGGAGCGGCACAGATACGCAGTATTTT. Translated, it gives CASRGTSGSGTDTQYF.

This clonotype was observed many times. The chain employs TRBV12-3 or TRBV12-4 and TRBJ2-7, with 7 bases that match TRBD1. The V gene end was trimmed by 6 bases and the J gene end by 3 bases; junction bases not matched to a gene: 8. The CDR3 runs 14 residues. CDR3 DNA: TGTGCCAGCAGCCCCAGACAGGGTCTCTACGAGCAGTACTTC. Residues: CASSPRQGLYEQYF.

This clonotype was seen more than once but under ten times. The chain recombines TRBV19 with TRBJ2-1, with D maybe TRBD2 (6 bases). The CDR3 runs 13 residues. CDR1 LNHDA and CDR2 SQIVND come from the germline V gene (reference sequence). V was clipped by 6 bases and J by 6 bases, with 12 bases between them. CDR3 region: CASSLISGNEQFF. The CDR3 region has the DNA TGTGCCAGTAGCTTGATTAGCGGCAATGAGCAGTTCTTC.

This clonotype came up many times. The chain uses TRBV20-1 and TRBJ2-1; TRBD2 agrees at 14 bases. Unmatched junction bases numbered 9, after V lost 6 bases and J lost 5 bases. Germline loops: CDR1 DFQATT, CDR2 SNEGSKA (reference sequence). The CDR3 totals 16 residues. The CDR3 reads CSATGTSGSKDNEQFF. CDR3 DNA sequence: TGCAGTGCGACCGGGACTAGCGGGAGCAAAGACAATGAGCAGTTCTTC.